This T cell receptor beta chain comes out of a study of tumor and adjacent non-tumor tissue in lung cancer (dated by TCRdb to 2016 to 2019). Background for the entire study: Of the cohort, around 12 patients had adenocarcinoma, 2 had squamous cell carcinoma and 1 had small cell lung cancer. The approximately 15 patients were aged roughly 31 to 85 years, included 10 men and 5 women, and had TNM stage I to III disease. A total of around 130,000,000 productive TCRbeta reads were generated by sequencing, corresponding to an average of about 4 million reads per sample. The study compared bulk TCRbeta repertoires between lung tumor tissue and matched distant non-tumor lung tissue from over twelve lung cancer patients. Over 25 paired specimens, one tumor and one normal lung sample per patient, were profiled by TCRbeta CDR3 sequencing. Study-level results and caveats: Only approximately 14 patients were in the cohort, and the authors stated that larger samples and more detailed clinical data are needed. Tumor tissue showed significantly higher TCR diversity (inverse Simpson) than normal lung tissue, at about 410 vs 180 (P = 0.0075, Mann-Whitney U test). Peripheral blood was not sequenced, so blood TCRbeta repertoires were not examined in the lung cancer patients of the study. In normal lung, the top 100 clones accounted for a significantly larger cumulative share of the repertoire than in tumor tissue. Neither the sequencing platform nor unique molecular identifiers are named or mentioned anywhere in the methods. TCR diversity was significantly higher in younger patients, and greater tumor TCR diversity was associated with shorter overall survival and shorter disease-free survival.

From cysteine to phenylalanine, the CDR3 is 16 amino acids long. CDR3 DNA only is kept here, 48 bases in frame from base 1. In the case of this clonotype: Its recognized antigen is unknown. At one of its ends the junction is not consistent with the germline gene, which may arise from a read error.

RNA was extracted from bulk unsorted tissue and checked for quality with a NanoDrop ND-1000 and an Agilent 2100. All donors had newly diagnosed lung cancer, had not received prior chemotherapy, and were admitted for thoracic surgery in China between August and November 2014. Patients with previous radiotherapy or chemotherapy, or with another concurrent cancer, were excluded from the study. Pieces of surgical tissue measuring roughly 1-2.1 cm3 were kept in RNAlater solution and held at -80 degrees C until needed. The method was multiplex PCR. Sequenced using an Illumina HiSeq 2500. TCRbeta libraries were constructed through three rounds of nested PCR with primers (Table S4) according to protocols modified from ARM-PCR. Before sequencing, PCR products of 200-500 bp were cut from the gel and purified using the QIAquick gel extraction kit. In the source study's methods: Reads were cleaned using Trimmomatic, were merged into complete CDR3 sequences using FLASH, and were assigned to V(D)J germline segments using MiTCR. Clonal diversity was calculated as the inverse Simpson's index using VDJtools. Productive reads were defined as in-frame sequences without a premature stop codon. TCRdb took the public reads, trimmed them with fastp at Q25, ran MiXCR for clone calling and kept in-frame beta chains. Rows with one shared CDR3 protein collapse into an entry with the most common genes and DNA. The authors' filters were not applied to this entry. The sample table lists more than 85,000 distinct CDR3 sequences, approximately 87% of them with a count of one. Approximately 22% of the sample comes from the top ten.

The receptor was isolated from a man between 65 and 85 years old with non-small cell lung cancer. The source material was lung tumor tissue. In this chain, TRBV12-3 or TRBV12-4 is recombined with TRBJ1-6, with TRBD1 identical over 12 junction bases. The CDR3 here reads CASTSGTGGYNSSLHF. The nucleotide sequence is TGTGCCAGCACCTCAGGGACAGGGGGCTATAATTCATCCCTACATTTT.